This record covers a single T cell receptor beta chain. This specimen belongs to a study of blood T cell repertoires in COVID-19. Using immunoSEQ multiplex PCR, the repertoire was profiled, and TCRdb retains in-frame clones only, with some absent. Of about 100,000 clones listed, around four fifths are singletons. The CDR3 is 14 amino acids. Looked up from germline, CDR1 is KGHDR and CDR2 is SFDVKD. Deletions cut 2 bases from V and 11 bases from J, with 17 bases between. Sequenced: peripheral blood. The chain has TRBV24-1 and TRBJ1-1; a possible D gene is TRBD1 (6 bases). The sequence was obtained from a man aged 45-65 years with active or convalescent COVID-19. The CDR3 DNA follows: TGTGCCACCAGTGATTCAGGAACAGGGAGAAATGCTTTCTTT. As protein: CATSDSGTGRNAFF.